This entry is about one TCR beta chain. Its antigen remains unidentified. The sample comes from a study of T cell responses to AZD1222 COVID-19 vaccine. General study points: CD4 TCRs covered the whole spike, strongest at regions 160-218 and 743-854.

Assay used: immunoSEQ multiplex PCR; TCRdb lists only in-frame clones, some missing. The table records 120,000 to 150,000 clones, 90% to 95% of them present only once. This TCR was sampled from an adult in good health. This sample comprised peripheral blood, obtained on day 0 of AZD1222 vaccination.

The CDR3 DNA follows: TGTGCCAGCAGTTACGGGGCAGGGGTCCACACTGAAGCTTTCTTT. As protein: CASSYGAGVHTEAFF. V usage is TRBV6-5 and J usage is TRBJ1-1, with TRBD1 as a possible D gene (6 bases). V shed 2 bases and J shed 3 bases, with 13 bases lying between them. In germline, CDR1 is MNHEY, CDR2 SVGAGI. CDR3 length: 15 amino acids.